Each of the 31 T cell receptor beta chains below was sequenced from the same sample in a study of cytomegalovirus exposure and HLA in healthy donors. TCRdb keeps only in-frame clones here, not all; method: immunoSEQ multiplex PCR. The table shows around 54,000 clones, with roughly 87% occurring only once. The material sequenced was PBMCs. These TCRs come from a woman between 18 and 30 years old in good health and CMV-seropositive.

The J gene is TRBJ2-7, the V gene TRBV15, with 11 bases fitting TRBD2. Germline V gene data show CDR1 as LNHNV and CDR2 as YYDKDF (reference sequence). Losses at the gene ends were 1 base for V and 3 bases for J; bases not matched to a gene: 2. There are 15 residues in the CDR3. The CDR3: CATSRALAGGYEQYF. The CDR3 coding sequence is TGTGCCACCAGCAGAGCCCTAGCGGGGGGCTACGAGCAGTACTTC.

V usage is TRBV6-5 and J usage is TRBJ2-5; 7 bases fit TRBD1. Germline lookup yields CDR1 MNHEY and CDR2 SVGAGI. CDR3 length: 13 residues. With 7 bases clipped from V and 5 bases from J, the junction kept 7 bases outside the gene matches. CDR3 loop: CASNRGHGETQYF. The CDR3 DNA reads as TGTGCCAGCAATAGGGGGCATGGGGAGACCCAGTACTTC.

This chain links TRBV7-9 with TRBJ2-3, with D perhaps TRBD2 (6 bases). Germline V gene sequence: CDR1 SEHNR, CDR2 FQNEAQ (reference sequence). The CDR3 is made up of 15 amino acids. Trimming removed 6 bases at V and 2 bases at J, with 15 bases between. CDR3 loop: CASSRGNSPTDTQYF. The CDR3 nucleotides read TGTGCCAGCAGTCGGGGGAATTCCCCCACAGATACGCAGTATTTT.

The rearrangement links TRBV5-1 to TRBJ2-2; 7 bases map to TRBD2. Germline V gene lookup returns CDR1 SGHRS and CDR2 YFSETQ. The J segment lost 4 bases and the V segment lost 4 bases, leaving 10 bases of the junction unmatched. The CDR3 sequence is 16 residues long. CDR3 DNA sequence: TGCGCCAGCAGCCCGCCTGGGGGGGAGAGCACCGGGGAGCTGTTTTTT. Amino acids: CASSPPGGESTGELFF.

The chain is built from TRBV4-3 and TRBJ1-5; 9 bases agree with TRBD1. The J segment lost 1 base and the V segment lost 2 bases, leaving 9 bases of the junction unmatched. Germline V gives CDR1 LGHNA, CDR2 YSLEER. The CDR3 is 18 residues long. The CDR3 DNA reads TGCGCCAGCAGCCAAAATCTAGGCGGGACAGGGAGCAATCAGCCCCAGCATTTT. Protein product: CASSQNLGGTGSNQPQHF.

The count of this clone is one. The rearrangement links TRBV5-6 to TRBJ2-2; TRBD1 is a possible D gene (5 bases). V was pared by 3 bases and J by 0 bases, with 9 bases between. In germline, CDR1 is SGHDT, CDR2 YYEEEE. The length of the CDR3 is 15 residues. CDR3 loop: CASSWGGSNTGELFF. DNA for the CDR3: TGTGCCAGCAGCTGGGGCGGATCGAACACCGGGGAGCTGTTTTTT.

The gene calls are TRBV28 and TRBJ1-2; TRBD1 aligns across 9 bases. V trimming: 6 bases; J trimming: 8 bases; junction bases outside the gene matches: 16. The CDR3 covers 16 residues. Germline lookup yields CDR1 MDHEN and CDR2 SYDVKM. The CDR3 sequence is CASRPNRGQRGFGYTF. CDR3 in DNA: TGTGCCAGCAGGCCCAACAGGGGGCAAAGAGGATTCGGCTACACCTTC.

The chain joins TRBV10-3 to TRBJ1-4; TRBD1 agrees at 7 bases. Germline V gene data show CDR1 as ENHRY and CDR2 as SYGVKD. This CDR3 is 13 amino acids long. In DNA, the CDR3 is TGTGCTGTACGACAGGGACCTAATGAAAAACTGTTTTTT. Amino acids: CAVRQGPNEKLFF.

J is TRBJ2-1 and V is TRBV5-1, with 11 bases lining up with TRBD2. CDR1 and CDR2 (germline): SGHRS, YFSETQ. The CDR3 contains 18 residues. Trimming cost V 0 bases and J 2 bases; bases outside gene matches: 7. DNA of the CDR3: TGCGCCAGCAGCTTGGGGCTTAGCGGGGGGGCGCCCTACAATGAGCAGTTCTTC. Translated, it gives CASSLGLSGGAPYNEQFF.

This clone was detected once. The rearrangement uses TRBV28 and TRBJ2-1; the match to TRBD2 covers 7 bases. Germline V lookup: CDR1 MDHEN, CDR2 SYDVKM. V shed 5 bases and J 6 bases; nucleotides not matched to a gene: 7. The CDR3 spans 14 residues. The CDR3 DNA sequence: TGTGCCAGCAGTCCCAATTGGGGGGGCAATGAGCAGTTCTTC. Translation gives CASSPNWGGNEQFF.

The J gene is TRBJ2-7, the V gene TRBV9; 7 bases fit TRBD1. The CDR3 loop spans 15 amino acids. The germline gives CDR1 SGDLS, CDR2 YYNGEE. J was trimmed by 0 bases and V by 4 bases; bases with no gene match: 7. The CDR3: CASSYGQDHSYEQYF. Here the CDR3 DNA reads TGTGCCAGCAGCTACGGACAGGACCACTCCTACGAGCAGTACTTC.

This clone was detected a few times. V gene TRBV6-1 combines with J gene TRBJ1-5; 8 nucleotides agree with TRBD1. CDR1 is MNHNS and CDR2 is SASEGT in the germline V gene. V trimming: 5 bases; J trimming: 4 bases; junction bases outside the gene matches: 4. The CDR3 totals 14 residues. The CDR3 sequence is CASSIDRGNQPQHF. CDR3 in DNA: TGTGCCAGCAGTATTGACAGGGGAAATCAGCCCCAGCATTTT.

In its sample, this clone was seen a few times. The chain links TRBV7-2 to TRBJ1-6; tentative D call: TRBD1 (6 bases). V dropped 4 bases and J dropped 10 bases, with 20 bases sitting between them. The CDR3 length is 16 residues. Germline V lookup: CDR1 SGHTA, CDR2 FQGNSA. Written as DNA, the CDR3 is TGTGCCAGCAGCTCGGGGCGGGTCAGGGGATACTCACCCCTCCACTTT. Protein: CASSSGRVRGYSPLHF.

The chain couples TRBV9 to TRBJ2-1; no definite D call. The CDR3 loop spans 12 amino acids. Germline V gene sequence: CDR1 SGDLS, CDR2 YYNGEE. The ends were cut back, 2 bases at V and 7 bases at J, with 7 bases in the middle. The CDR3 protein is CASSVSVNEQFF. The DNA for the CDR3 is TGTGCCAGCAGCGTCTCGGTGAATGAGCAGTTCTTC.

This chain joins TRBV28 and TRBJ2-5, with D maybe TRBD2 (5 bases). The CDR3 sequence is 15 residues long. Germline CDR1 is MDHEN and CDR2 is SYDVKM. V lost 8 bases, J lost 5 bases, and 21 bases lay in between. The CDR3 DNA sequence: TGTGCCAGCGCCAGGACTCAGCCACAAGTCGAGACCCAGTACTTC. Its protein is CASARTQPQVETQYF.

This sequence joins TRBV2 and TRBJ1-4; no reliable D call. Germline V gene sequence: CDR1 SNHLY, CDR2 FYNNEI. The CDR3 consists of 14 residues. The V gene lost 5 bases and the J gene lost 0 bases, with 7 bases spanning the gap. The CDR3 reads CASSSQTTNEKLFF. The CDR3, as DNA: TGTGCCAGCAGTTCACAGACAACTAATGAAAAACTGTTTTTT.

This rearrangement joins TRBV19 to TRBJ1-4; TRBD1 matches 8 bases. The CDR3 runs to 21 residues. Trimming at V came to 0 bases and at J to 6 bases, leaving 21 bases not matched to a gene. Germline CDR1 and CDR2: LNHDA and SQIVND (reference sequence). CDR3 sequence (DNA): TGTGCCAGTAGTATAGATGCGCGGGACAGGCCATCACACCGTCAAGATGAAAAACTGTTTTTT. This sequence encodes CASSIDARDRPSHRQDEKLFF.

This sequence joins TRBV5-4 and TRBJ2-5; the D gene is possibly TRBD2 (5 bases). This CDR3 spans 15 amino acids. The germline V gene encodes CDR1 SGHNT and CDR2 YYREEE (reference sequence). V shed 1 base and J shed 1 base, with 11 bases lying between them. The CDR3 sequence is CASSLSGFRQETQYF. In nucleotides, the CDR3 is TGTGCCAGCAGCTTGTCGGGGTTCCGCCAAGAGACCCAGTACTTC.

This sequence joins TRBV9 and TRBJ2-5; maybe TRBD1 (5 bases). The CDR3 loop spans 14 amino acids. Germline CDR1 is SGDLS and CDR2 is YYNGEE. Trimming cost V 0 bases and J 2 bases, with 8 bases left between them. The CDR3: CASSVGQRQETQYF. The CDR3 coding sequence is TGTGCCAGCAGCGTAGGACAGCGACAAGAGACCCAGTACTTC.

This clone was detected only a few times. V is TRBV2 and J is TRBJ1-2, with 9 bases identical to TRBD1. The CDR3 consists of 12 residues. J lost 8 bases, V lost 6 bases, and 4 bases had no gene match. Germline-derived CDR1 and CDR2 are SNHLY and FYNNEI. This CDR3 reads CASRGDRAGYTF. CDR3 sequence (DNA): TGTGCCAGCAGAGGGGACAGGGCAGGCTACACCTTC.

The chain uses TRBV14 and TRBJ2-1, with 9 bases that match TRBD1. Germline values: CDR1 SGHDN, CDR2 FVKESK. CDR3 length equals 15 residues. V dropped 3 bases and J dropped 3; count of bases not matched to a gene: 3. CDR3: CASSHRDRVYNEQFF. CDR3 bases: TGTGCCAGCAGCCACCGGGACAGGGTCTACAATGAGCAGTTCTTC.

The sample holds a few counts of this clone. The chain recombines TRBV10-3 with TRBJ1-5; 8 nucleotides line up with TRBD1. The V and J ends lost 6 bases and 1 base, in that order; junction bases with no gene match: 5. The CDR3 runs to 15 residues. The germline V gene has CDR1 ENHRY and CDR2 SYGVKD. The CDR3 bases are TGTGCCATCAGCCTTGGACAGGGAAGCAATCAGCCCCAGCATTTT. Translating it yields CAISLGQGSNQPQHF.

This clone was detected only once. This rearrangement joins TRBV7-9 to TRBJ1-4; 7 bases map to TRBD1. Germline loops: CDR1 SEHNR, CDR2 FQNEAQ (reference sequence). V was clipped by 5 bases and J by 4 bases; unmatched bases: 4. The CDR3 has 14 residues. CDR3 amino acids: CASSPGDSNEKLFF. As DNA, the CDR3 is TGTGCCAGCAGCCCCGGGGACAGTAATGAAAAACTGTTTTTT.

This rearrangement joins TRBV10-2 to TRBJ1-1; D uncertain. The germline CDR1 and CDR2 sequences are WSHSY and SAAADI. The V end was cut by 3 bases, the J end by 1 base, with 6 bases between. This CDR3 is built from 13 residues. Here the CDR3 DNA reads TGCGCCAGCAGTGAACGGGAGAACACTGAAGCTTTCTTT. This encodes CASSERENTEAFF.

There are a few counts of this clone. The chain combines TRBV30 with TRBJ2-2, with D tentatively TRBD1 (6 bases). This CDR3 comprises 13 residues. The V gene's germline CDR1 is GTSNPN and CDR2 SVGIG (reference sequence). V shed 2 bases and J shed 7 bases, with 11 bases lying between them. The CDR3 region is CAWSNQGYGELFF. As DNA, the CDR3 is TGTGCCTGGAGTAACCAGGGGTACGGGGAGCTGTTTTTT.

V and J are TRBV2 and TRBJ2-1; 10 positions agree with TRBD1. CDR1 and CDR2 from the germline V gene are SNHLY and FYNNEI. With 9 bases clipped from V and 9 bases from J, the junction kept 11 bases outside the gene matches. The CDR3 loop spans 14 amino acids. This CDR3 is CARSRDRGRGEQFF. Here the CDR3 DNA reads TGTGCCAGGAGCCGGGACAGGGGAAGGGGTGAGCAGTTCTTC.

V gene TRBV4-2 combines with J gene TRBJ2-3; 12 bases map to TRBD2. The CDR3 has 16 amino acids. V shed 0 bases and J 7 bases; nucleotides not matched to a gene: 5. The V gene's germline CDR1 is LGHNA and CDR2 YNFKEQ. Here the CDR3 DNA reads TGTGCCAGCAGCCAAGAACCTAGCGGGGGGGCGCATACGCAGTATTTT. Its protein product is CASSQEPSGGAHTQYF.

The chain joins TRBV7-9 to TRBJ1-1, with D possibly being TRBD1 (6 bases). Trimming removed 5 bases from V and 4 bases from J, with 17 bases in between. There are 15 residues in the CDR3. Germline CDR1 and CDR2: SEHNR and FQNEAQ (reference sequence). The CDR3 DNA reads TGTGCCAGCAGCATCGCTCAGGGGTCGGCCACTGAAGCTTTCTTT. Protein sequence: CASSIAQGSATEAFF.

The J gene is TRBJ1-1, the V gene TRBV5-3; D perhaps matches TRBD1 (5 bases). TRBV5-3 is an ORF, and what it does is uncertain. The length of the CDR3 is 15 residues. V was pared by 2 bases and J by 2 bases, with 13 bases between. The CDR3 DNA sequence: TGTGCCAGAAGCTTTTCGGGGGGTCGCAACACTGAAGCTTTCTTT. It is translated as CARSFSGGRNTEAFF.

This sequence joins TRBV7-3 and TRBJ2-1, with a possible D match to TRBD2 (6 bases). The ends were cut back, 4 bases at V and 10 bases at J, with 20 bases in the middle. Germline V gene data show CDR1 as SGHTA and CDR2 as FQGTGA. The length of the CDR3 is 15 residues. The CDR3 region has the DNA TGTGCCAGCAGCTCCAGGGCGACTAGTCCGAGGGAGCAGTTCTTC. Amino acid sequence: CASSSRATSPREQFF.

The chain uses TRBV5-1 and TRBJ2-2; 11 nucleotides line up with TRBD1. Germline V gene sequence: CDR1 SGHRS, CDR2 YFSETQ. CDR3 length: 15 amino acids. Trimming took 6 bases from V and 5 from J; bases not matched to a gene: 6. Here the CDR3 reads CASNSGQGATGELFF. Written as DNA, the CDR3 is TGCGCCAGCAACTCCGGACAGGGGGCGACCGGGGAGCTGTTTTTT. The whole variable domain, remainder taken from reference TRBV5-1 and TRBJ2-2, is KAGVTQTPRYLIKTRGQQVTLSCSPISGHRSVSWYQQTPGQGLQFLFEYFSETQRNKGNFPGRFSGRQFSNSRSEMNVSTLELGDSALYLCASNSGQGATGELFFGEGSRLTVL.